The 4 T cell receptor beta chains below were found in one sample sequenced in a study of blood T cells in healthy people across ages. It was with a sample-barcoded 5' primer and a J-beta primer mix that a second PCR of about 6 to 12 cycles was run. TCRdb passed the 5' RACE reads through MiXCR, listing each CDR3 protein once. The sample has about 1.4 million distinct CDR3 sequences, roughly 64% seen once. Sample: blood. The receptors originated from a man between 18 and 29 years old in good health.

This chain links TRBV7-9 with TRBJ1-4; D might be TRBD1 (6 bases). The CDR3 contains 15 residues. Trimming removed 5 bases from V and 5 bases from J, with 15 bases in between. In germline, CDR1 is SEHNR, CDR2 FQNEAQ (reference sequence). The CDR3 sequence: CASSHEGGWNEKLFF. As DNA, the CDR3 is TGTGCCAGCAGCCACGAGGGGGGATGGAATGAAAAACTGTTTTTT.

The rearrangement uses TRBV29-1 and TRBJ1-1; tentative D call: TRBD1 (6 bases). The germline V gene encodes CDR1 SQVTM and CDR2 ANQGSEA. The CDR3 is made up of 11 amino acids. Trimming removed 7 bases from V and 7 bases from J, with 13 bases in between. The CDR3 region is CSGGRKGEAFF. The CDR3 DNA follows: TGCAGCGGGGGGCGAAAGGGTGAAGCTTTCTTT.

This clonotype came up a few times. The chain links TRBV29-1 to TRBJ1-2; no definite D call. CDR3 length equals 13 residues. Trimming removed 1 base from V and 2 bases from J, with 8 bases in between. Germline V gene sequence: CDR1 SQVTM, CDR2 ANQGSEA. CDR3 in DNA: TGCAGCGTTGAAGGCGTAGTAAACTATGGCTACACCTTC. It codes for CSVEGVVNYGYTF.

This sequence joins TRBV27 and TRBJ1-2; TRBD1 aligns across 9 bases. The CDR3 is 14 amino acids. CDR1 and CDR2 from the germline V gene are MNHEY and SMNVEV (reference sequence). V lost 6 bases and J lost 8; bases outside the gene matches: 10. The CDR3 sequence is CASRIGTGLEGYTF. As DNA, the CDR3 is TGTGCCAGCAGGATCGGGACAGGGTTAGAGGGCTACACCTTC.